Shown below are 14 T cell receptor beta chains from a single sample sequenced in a study of cytomegalovirus exposure and HLA in healthy donors (dated by TCRdb to about 2017). Libraries were built with the immunoSEQ multiplex PCR assay. A mixture of 60 forward primers for TCR Vbeta segments and 13 reverse primers for TCR Jbeta segments was used in the multiplex PCR. What TCRdb holds here is the immuneACCESS table cut down to in-frame rearrangements. Part of the clones is not present; checked against another copy, under half of the missing clones reflect an unresolved V gene, and the others are unexplained. This specimen's table enumerates about 74,000 clones. The ten largest account for 6% to 8% of the sample. Specimen: PBMCs. These TCRs come from a female donor in good health and CMV-seropositive.

This rearrangement joins TRBV29-1 to TRBJ1-1, with D uncertain. V was trimmed by 5 bases and J by 2 bases, leaving 9 bases between them. From germline, CDR1 is SQVTM and CDR2 ANQGSEA. This CDR3 region has 12 residues. The CDR3 is CSVSRSNTEAFF. In DNA form, the CDR3 reads TGCAGCGTTAGCAGGTCAAACACTGAAGCTTTCTTT.

This chain connects TRBV6-1 to TRBJ2-2, with D maybe TRBD2 (6 bases). The V and J ends lost 6 bases and 1 base respectively, with 12 bases between them. CDR1 and CDR2 from the germline V gene are MNHNS and SASEGT. The CDR3 spans 15 residues. The CDR3: CASRLGLLNTGELFF. CDR3 in DNA: TGTGCCAGCAGACTGGGACTCTTGAACACCGGGGAGCTGTTTTTT.

The genes are TRBV18 and TRBJ2-7; D may be TRBD1 (6 bases). The V end was cut by 3 bases, the J end by 4 bases, with 13 bases between. CDR3 length equals 14 residues. Germline CDR1 and CDR2: KGHSH and LQKENI. DNA for the CDR3: TGTGCCAGCTCACCTCGGGACACCAATTACGAGCAGTACTTC. Translated, it gives CASSPRDTNYEQYF.

The chain joins TRBV27 to TRBJ2-7, with 8 bases matching TRBD1. After removal of 5 bases from V and 8 bases from J, the junction contained 17 bases not matched to a gene. Germline CDR1 and CDR2: MNHEY and SMNVEV (reference sequence). There are 16 residues in the CDR3. Written as DNA, the CDR3 is TGTGCCAGCAGTCCACACTTGGGACAGGCCTTAGGAAAGCAGTACTTC. Its translation is CASSPHLGQALGKQYF.

This chain uses TRBV4-2 with TRBJ2-3; 12 positions match TRBD2. Germline V lookup: CDR1 LGHNA, CDR2 YNFKEQ. This CDR3 has 17 amino acids. J lost 4 bases, V lost 0 bases, and 5 bases had no gene match. The CDR3 sequence: CASSQDSLAGGPDTQYF. The DNA for the CDR3 is TGTGCCAGCAGCCAAGATTCTCTAGCGGGAGGGCCAGATACGCAGTATTTT.

The V gene is TRBV28, the J gene TRBJ2-3; D is uncertain. V was shortened by 4 bases and J by 8 bases, with 16 bases between the two germline ends. CDR1 is MDHEN and CDR2 is SYDVKM in the germline V gene. This CDR3 has 14 residues. DNA of the CDR3: TGTGCCAGCAGTTCCTCCCTAGTCCCCAGTACGCAGTATTTT. Residues: CASSSSLVPSTQYF. Variable domain in full (rest from reference TRBV28 and TRBJ2-3): DVKVTQSSRYLVKRTGEKVFLECVQDMDHENMFWYRQDPGLGLRLIYFSYDVKMKEKGDIPEGYSVSREKKERFSLILESASTNQTSMYLCASSSSLVPSTQYFGPGTRLTVL.

V and J are TRBV19 and TRBJ1-2; possible D gene TRBD1, 5 bases. The V end was cut by 7 bases, the J end by 5 bases, with 11 bases between. Germline values: CDR1 LNHDA, CDR2 SQIVND (reference sequence). The CDR3 runs to 12 residues. The DNA for the CDR3 is TGTGCCAGTATGGGACTTACTTATGGCTACACCTTC. Translated: CASMGLTYGYTF.

The chain links TRBV4-3 to TRBJ2-3, with TRBD2 matching 12 bases. CDR3 length: 16 residues. Losses at the gene ends were 4 bases for V and 3 bases for J; bases not matched to a gene: 5. CDR1 LGHNA and CDR2 YSLEER come from the germline V gene. CDR3 loop: CASSLRLAGATDTQYF. The CDR3 DNA follows: TGCGCCAGCAGCCTTAGACTAGCGGGAGCGACAGATACGCAGTATTTT.

The genes are TRBV7-8 and TRBJ2-7; possible D gene TRBD1, 5 bases. Germline loops: CDR1 SGHVS, CDR2 FQNEAQ. This CDR3 region has 15 residues. Trimming stripped 1 base from V and 3 bases from J, with 13 bases between. CDR3 residues: CASSLEPGRLYEQYF. The CDR3 nucleotides are TGTGCCAGCAGCTTAGAACCAGGGCGTCTCTACGAGCAGTACTTC.

This sequence joins TRBV19 and TRBJ2-7; D is possibly TRBD1 (6 bases). CDR3 length equals 15 residues. CDR1 is LNHDA and CDR2 is SQIVND in the germline V gene (reference sequence). Trimming removed 5 bases at V and 3 bases at J, with 17 bases between. CDR3 sequence reads: CASSRTVGSDYEQYF. CDR3 sequence (DNA): TGTGCCAGTAGTCGGACAGTCGGTTCCGACTACGAGCAGTACTTC.

J is TRBJ1-2 and V is TRBV27; 7 nucleotides line up with TRBD1. Germline V gene sequence: CDR1 MNHEY, CDR2 SMNVEV (reference sequence). J lost 1 base, V lost 5 bases, and 13 bases had no gene match. The CDR3 spans 17 residues. CDR3 sequence: CASSPGAGGNGNYGYTF. For the CDR3, the DNA is TGTGCCAGCAGTCCCGGGGCAGGGGGTAATGGTAACTATGGCTACACCTTC.

The genes are TRBV5-4 and TRBJ2-3; D uncertain. The CDR3 is 13 residues long. Trimming removed 0 bases at V and 2 bases at J, with 4 bases between. In germline, CDR1 is SGHNT, CDR2 YYREEE (reference sequence). The DNA for the CDR3 is TGTGCCAGCAGCTTGGTCTCCACAGATACGCAGTATTTT. Amino acids: CASSLVSTDTQYF.

CDR3 amino acids: CASSEPGLRTNIQYF. The CDR3 DNA sequence: TGTGCCAGCAGTGAGCCGGGACTTCGAACCAACATTCAGTACTTC. This rearrangement joins TRBV2 to TRBJ2-4; a possible D gene is TRBD2 (6 bases). This CDR3 comprises 15 residues. Germline CDR1 SNHLY, CDR2 FYNNEI. V lost 3 bases and J 7 bases, leaving 16 bases between the germline ends.

V and J are TRBV7-9 and TRBJ2-7; 15 bases agree with TRBD2. The CDR3 spans 19 residues. The V and J ends lost 4 bases and 5 bases, in that order; junction bases with no gene match: 15. Germline CDR1 SEHNR, CDR2 FQNEAQ (reference sequence). As DNA, the CDR3 is TGTGCCAGCAGCTCGGGTTTGGGACTAGCGGGGGGTATTGGGGACGAGCAGTACTTC. Protein sequence: CASSSGLGLAGGIGDEQYF.